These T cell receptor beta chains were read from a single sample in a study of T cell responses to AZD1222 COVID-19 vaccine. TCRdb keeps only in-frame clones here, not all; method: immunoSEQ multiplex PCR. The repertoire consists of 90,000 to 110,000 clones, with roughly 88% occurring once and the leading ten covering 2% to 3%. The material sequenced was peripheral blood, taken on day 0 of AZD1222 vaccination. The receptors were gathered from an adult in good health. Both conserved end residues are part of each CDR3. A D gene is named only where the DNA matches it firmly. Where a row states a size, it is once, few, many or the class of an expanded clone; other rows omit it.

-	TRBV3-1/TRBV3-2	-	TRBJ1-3	TGTGCCAGCAGCCAAGTAGGGGGTTCCGCTGGAAACACCATATATTTT	CASSQVGGSAGNTIYF
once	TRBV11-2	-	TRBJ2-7	TGTGCCAGCAGCTTAGTAGGCGGGGCCTACGAGCAGTACTTC	CASSLVGGAYEQYF
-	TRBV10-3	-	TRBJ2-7	TGTGCCATCGGGAGGGGGGGTTCCTACGAGCAGTACTTC	CAIGRGGSYEQYF
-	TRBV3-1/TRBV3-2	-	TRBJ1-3	TGTGCCAGCAGCCAATACGACAGGCCGCTGCTTGGAAACACCATATATTTT	CASSQYDRPLLGNTIYF
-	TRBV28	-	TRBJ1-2	TGTGCCAGCAGTTTAGCGTTTTCGGGGGCTGGCTATGGCTACACCTTC	CASSLAFSGAGYGYTF
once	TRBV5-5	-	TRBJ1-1	TGTGCCAGCAGCCCCGATGGTCTGGGCACATTTGAAGCTTTCTTT	CASSPDGLGTFEAFF
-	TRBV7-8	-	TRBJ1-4	TGTGCCAGCAGCTTAGCTTCTTTGGACGATCATGGGGGAAAACTGTTTTTT	CASSLASLDDHGGKLFF
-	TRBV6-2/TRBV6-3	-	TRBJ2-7	TGTGCCAGCAGCCTTTCGGGCCAAGTCTACGAGCAGTACTTC	CASSLSGQVYEQYF
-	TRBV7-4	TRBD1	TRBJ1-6	TGTGCCAACCAAAAAACGAGGGTTTATAGGAGGGGGCTGGTGTCACCCCTCCACTTT	CANQKTRVYRRGLVSPLHF
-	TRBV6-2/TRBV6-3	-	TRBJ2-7	TGTGCCAGCAGTTACTCCGCCGGGCGGTACAAAGGGGGGGTCTACGAGCAGTACTTC	CASSYSAGRYKGGVYEQYF
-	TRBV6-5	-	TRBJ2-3	TGTGCCAGCAGTTACGCGTCGGGATACGACACAGATACGCAGTATTTT	CASSYASGYDTDTQYF
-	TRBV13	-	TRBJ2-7	TGTGCCAGCAGCTTATTTAACTCCTACGAGCAGTACTTC	CASSLFNSYEQYF
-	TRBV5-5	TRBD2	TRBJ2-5	TGTGCCAGCAGCTGGGGGTTTTGGACTAGCGGGAGTATCCGAGGGGAGACCCAGTACTTC	CASSWGFWTSGSIRGETQYF
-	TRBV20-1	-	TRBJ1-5	TGCAGTGCTAGAAAGCCCCAGCATTTT	CSARKPQHF
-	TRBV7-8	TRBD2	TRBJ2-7	TGTGCCAGCAGCTTAGTAGAGGGGAGGGGCTACGAGCAGTACTTC	CASSLVEGRGYEQYF
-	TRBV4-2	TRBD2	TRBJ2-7	TGTGCCAGCAGCCTACGCGGGACTAGCGGCGAGCAGTACTTC	CASSLRGTSGEQYF
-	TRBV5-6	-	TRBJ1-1	TGTGCCAGCAGGGGAATCGGGAACACTGAAGCTTTCTTT	CASRGIGNTEAFF
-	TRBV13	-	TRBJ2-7	TGTGCCAGCAGCTTGTACGCGTCAAGCGAGCAGTACTTC	CASSLYASSEQYF
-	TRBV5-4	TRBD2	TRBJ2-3	TGTGCCAGCAGCTTGGTCGGGAGGGCCTATGATACGCAGTATTTT	CASSLVGRAYDTQYF
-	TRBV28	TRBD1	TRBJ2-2	TGTGCCAGCCAGAATTTCGGGACAGCGAACACCGGGGAGCTGTTTTTT	CASQNFGTANTGELFF
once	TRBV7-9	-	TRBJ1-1	TGTGCCAGCAGCTACAAGAACACTGAAGCTTTCTTT	CASSYKNTEAFF
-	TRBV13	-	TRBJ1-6	TGTGCCAGCAGCTTTACAGGGCATCCACCCCTCCACTTT	CASSFTGHPPLHF
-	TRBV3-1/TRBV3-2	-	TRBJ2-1	TGTGCCAGCAGCCAAGATCGCAATGAGCAGTTCTTC	CASSQDRNEQFF
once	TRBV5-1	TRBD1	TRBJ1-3	TGCGCCAGCAGCTCAATTGGGACAGTACCTGGAAACACCATATATTTT	CASSSIGTVPGNTIYF
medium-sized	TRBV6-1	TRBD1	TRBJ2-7	TGTGCCAGCAGTGAAGCGGTGACAGGGGGTAACGAGCAGTACTTC	CASSEAVTGGNEQYF
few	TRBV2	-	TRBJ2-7	TGTGCCAGCGGGAGTCTCTCCTACGAGCAGTACTTC	CASGSLSYEQYF
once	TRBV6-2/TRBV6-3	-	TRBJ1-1	TGTGCCAGCAGTTACGACAGTGGAGCCACTGAAGCTTTCTTT	CASSYDSGATEAFF
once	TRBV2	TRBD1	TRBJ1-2	TGTGCCAGCGCGAAGGACAGGGCGGCATCTGGCTACACCTTC	CASAKDRAASGYTF